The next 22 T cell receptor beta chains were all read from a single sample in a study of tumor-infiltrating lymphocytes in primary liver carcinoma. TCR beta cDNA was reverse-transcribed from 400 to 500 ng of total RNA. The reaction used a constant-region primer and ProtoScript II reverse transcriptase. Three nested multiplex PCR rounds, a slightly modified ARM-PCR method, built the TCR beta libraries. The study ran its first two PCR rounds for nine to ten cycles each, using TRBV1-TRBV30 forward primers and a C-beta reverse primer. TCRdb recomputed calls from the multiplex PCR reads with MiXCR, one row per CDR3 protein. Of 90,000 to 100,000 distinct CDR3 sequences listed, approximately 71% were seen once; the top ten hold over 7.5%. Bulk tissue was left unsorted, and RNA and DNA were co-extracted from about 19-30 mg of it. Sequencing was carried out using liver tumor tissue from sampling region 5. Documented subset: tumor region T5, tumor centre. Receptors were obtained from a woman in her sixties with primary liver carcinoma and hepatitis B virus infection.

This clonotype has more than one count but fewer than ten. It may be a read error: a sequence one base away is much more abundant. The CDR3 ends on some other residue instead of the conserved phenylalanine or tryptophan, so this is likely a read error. CDR3 sequence reads: CASTPGGLGAFL. The CDR3, as DNA: TGTGCCAGCACCCCGGGGGGTCTCGGGGCTTTCCTT. The chain carries TRBV12-3 or TRBV12-4 and TRBJ1-1; possibly TRBD1 for D (5 bases). The CDR3 runs 12 residues. The V gene lost 7 bases and the J gene lost 11 bases, with 17 bases spanning the gap.

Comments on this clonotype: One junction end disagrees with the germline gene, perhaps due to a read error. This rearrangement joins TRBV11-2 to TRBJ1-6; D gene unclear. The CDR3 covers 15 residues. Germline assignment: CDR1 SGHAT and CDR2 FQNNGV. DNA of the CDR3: TGTGCCAGTAGCTTAGAAACAGTAGGCAATTCACCCCTCCACTTC. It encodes CASSLETVGNSPLHF.

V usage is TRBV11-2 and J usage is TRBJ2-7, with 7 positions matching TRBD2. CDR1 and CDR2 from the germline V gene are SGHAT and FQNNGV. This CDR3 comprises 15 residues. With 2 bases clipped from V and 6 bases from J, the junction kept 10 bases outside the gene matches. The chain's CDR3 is CASSLNAGAFSEQYF. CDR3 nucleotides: TGTGCCAGCAGCTTAAACGCGGGAGCCTTTAGCGAGCAGTACTTC.

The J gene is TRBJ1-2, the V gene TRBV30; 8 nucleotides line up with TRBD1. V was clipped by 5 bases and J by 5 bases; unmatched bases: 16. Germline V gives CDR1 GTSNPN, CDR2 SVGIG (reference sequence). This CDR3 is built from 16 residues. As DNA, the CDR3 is TGTGCCTGGGGTTGGGGGAAAGGGACAGGAGTTTATGGCTACACCTTC. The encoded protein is CAWGWGKGTGVYGYTF. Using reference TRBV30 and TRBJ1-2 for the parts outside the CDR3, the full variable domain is SQTIHQWPATLVQPVGSPLSLECTVEGTSNPNLYWYRQAAGRGLQLLFYSVGIGQISSEVPQNLSASRPQDRQFILSSKKLLLSDSGFYLCAWGWGKGTGVYGYTFGSGTRLTVV.

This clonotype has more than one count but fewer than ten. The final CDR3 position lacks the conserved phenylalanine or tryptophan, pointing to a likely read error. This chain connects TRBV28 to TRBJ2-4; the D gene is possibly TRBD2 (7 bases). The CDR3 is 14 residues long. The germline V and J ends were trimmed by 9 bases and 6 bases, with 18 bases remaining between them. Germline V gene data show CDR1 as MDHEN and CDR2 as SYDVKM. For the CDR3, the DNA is TGTGCCAGTAGAAAGGGGGGGTCGGGAAACATTCAGTACTTA. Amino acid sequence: CASRKGGSGNIQYL.

CDR3 in amino acids: CASMVQGRDSYNEQFF. In nucleotides, the CDR3 is TGTGCCAGCATGGTACAGGGGAGGGACTCCTACAATGAGCAGTTCTTC. The rearrangement joins TRBV6-1 to TRBJ2-1; either TRBD1 or TRBD2 may supply D (7 bases each). Germline CDR1 reads MNHNS; CDR2 reads SASEGT. The CDR3 extends over 16 amino acids. V was cut by 7 bases and J by 0 bases, with 16 bases left in between.

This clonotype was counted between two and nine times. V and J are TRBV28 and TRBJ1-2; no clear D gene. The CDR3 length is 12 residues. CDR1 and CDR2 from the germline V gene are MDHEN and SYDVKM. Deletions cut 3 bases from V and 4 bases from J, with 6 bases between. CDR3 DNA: TGTGCCAGCAGTTTTAACAGCTATGGCTACACCTTC. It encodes CASSFNSYGYTF.

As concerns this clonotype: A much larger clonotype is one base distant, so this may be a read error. Here the CDR3 DNA reads TGCAGTGCACCGCTGACAAGGGCGGACACTGAAGCTTTCTTT. Amino acids: CSAPLTRADTEAFF. The rearrangement joins TRBV20-1 to TRBJ1-1; D remains ambiguous. CDR1 and CDR2 from the germline V gene are DFQATT and SNEGSKA (reference sequence). The CDR3 has 14 residues. The V gene lost 6 bases and the J gene lost 3 bases, with 17 bases spanning the gap.

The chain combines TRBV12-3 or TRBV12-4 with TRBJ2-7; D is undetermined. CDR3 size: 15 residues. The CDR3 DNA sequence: TGTATAAGCAGTTTCGATCTGGACGCGACCTACGAGCAGTACTTC. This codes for CISSFDLDATYEQYF.

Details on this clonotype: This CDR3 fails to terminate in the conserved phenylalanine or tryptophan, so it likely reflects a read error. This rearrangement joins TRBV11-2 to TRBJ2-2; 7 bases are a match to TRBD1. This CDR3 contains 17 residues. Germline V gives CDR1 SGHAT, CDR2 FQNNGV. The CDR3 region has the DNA TGTGCCAGCAGCCTCAGATCCGTTGGGGACAGATCCGGTGAGCTGTTTTCT. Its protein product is CASSLRSVGDRSGELFS.

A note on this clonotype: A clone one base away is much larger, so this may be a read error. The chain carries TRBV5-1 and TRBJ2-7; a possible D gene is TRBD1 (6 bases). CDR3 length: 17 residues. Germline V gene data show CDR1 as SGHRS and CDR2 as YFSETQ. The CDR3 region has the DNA TGCGCCAGCAGCTTGGCGACAGGCCAACACTTCTCCGGCGAGCATTACTTC. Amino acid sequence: CASSLATGQHFSGEHYF.

The CDR3 here is CASSLTAHTDTQYF. CDR3 bases: TGTGCCAGCAGCTTAACAGCCCACACAGATACGCAGTATTTT. The chain combines TRBV11-2 with TRBJ2-3; no reliable D call. The germline gives CDR1 SGHAT, CDR2 FQNNGV. This CDR3 spans 14 amino acids. With 2 bases removed from V and 2 bases from J, the gap between germline ends came to 8 bases.

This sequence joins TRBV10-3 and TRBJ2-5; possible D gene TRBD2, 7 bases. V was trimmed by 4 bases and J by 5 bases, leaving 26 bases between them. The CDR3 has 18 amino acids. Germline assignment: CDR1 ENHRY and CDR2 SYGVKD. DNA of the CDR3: TGTGCCATCAGTGCGGGTCCGGGACAAGCGGGATATGGGGAGACCCAGTACTTC. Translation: CAISAGPGQAGYGETQYF.

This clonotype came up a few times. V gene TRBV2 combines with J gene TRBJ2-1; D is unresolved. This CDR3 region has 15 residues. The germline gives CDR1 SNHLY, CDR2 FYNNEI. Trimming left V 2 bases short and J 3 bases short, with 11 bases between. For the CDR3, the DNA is TGTGCCAGCAGTGAATCGATACCGATCTACAATGAGCAGTTCTTC. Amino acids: CASSESIPIYNEQFF.

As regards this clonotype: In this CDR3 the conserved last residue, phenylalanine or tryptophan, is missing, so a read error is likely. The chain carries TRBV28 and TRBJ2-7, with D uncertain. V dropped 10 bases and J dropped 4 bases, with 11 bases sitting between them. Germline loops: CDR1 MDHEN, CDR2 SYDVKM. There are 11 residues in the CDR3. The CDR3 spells CATSSVYEQYS. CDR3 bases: TGTGCCACCTCCTCGGTGTACGAGCAGTACTCC.

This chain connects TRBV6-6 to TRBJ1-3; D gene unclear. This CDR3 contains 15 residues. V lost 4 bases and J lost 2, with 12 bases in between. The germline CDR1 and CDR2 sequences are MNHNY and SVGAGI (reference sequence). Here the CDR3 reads CASSSDGFPGNTIYF. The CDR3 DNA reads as TGTGCCAGCAGTTCGGATGGTTTCCCTGGAAACACCATATATTTT.

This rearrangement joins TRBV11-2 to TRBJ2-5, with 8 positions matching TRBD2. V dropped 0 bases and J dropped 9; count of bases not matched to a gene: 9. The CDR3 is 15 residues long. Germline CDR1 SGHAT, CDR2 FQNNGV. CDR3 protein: CASSLEYGGGKAQYF. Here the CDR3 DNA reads TGTGCCAGCAGCTTAGAATACGGGGGGGGGAAGGCCCAGTACTTC. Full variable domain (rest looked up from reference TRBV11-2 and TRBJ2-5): EAGVAQSPRYKIIEKRQSVAFWCNPISGHATLYWYQQILGQGPKLLIQFQNNGVVDDSQLPKDRFSAERLKGVDSTLKIQPAKLEDSAVYLCASSLEYGGGKAQYFGPGTRLLVL.

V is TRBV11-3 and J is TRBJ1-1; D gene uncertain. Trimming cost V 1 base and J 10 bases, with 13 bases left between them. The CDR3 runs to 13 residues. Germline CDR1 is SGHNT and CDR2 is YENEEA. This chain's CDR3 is CASSLGVNTGAFF. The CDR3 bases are TGTGCCAGCAGCTTAGGGGTAAACACCGGAGCTTTCTTT.

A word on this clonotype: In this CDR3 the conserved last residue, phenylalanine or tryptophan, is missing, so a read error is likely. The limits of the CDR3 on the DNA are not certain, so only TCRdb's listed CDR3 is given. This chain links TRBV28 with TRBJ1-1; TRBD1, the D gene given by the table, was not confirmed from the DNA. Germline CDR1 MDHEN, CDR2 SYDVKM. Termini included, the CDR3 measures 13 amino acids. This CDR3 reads CASSLGHKSEAFL.

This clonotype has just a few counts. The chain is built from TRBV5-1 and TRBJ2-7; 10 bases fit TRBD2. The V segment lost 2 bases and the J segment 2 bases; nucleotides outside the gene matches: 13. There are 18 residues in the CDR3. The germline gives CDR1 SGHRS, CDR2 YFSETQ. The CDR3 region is CASSFNAVGSGRAYEQYF. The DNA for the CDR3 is TGCGCCAGCAGCTTCAACGCCGTAGGGAGCGGGAGGGCCTACGAGCAGTACTTC.

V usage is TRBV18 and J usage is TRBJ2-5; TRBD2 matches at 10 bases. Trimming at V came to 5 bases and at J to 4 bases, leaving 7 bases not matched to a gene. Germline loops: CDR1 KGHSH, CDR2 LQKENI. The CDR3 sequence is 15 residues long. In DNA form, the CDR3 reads TGTGCCAGCTCAAAGTCGTGGACTAGCGGAGAGACCCAGTACTTC. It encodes CASSKSWTSGETQYF.

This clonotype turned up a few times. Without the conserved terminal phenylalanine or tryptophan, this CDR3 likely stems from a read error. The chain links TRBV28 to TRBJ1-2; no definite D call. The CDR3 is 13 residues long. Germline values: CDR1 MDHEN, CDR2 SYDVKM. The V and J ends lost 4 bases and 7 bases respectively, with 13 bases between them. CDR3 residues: CASSSGPWGGYTL. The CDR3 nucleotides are TGTGCCAGCAGTTCCGGACCCTGGGGTGGCTACACCCTC.